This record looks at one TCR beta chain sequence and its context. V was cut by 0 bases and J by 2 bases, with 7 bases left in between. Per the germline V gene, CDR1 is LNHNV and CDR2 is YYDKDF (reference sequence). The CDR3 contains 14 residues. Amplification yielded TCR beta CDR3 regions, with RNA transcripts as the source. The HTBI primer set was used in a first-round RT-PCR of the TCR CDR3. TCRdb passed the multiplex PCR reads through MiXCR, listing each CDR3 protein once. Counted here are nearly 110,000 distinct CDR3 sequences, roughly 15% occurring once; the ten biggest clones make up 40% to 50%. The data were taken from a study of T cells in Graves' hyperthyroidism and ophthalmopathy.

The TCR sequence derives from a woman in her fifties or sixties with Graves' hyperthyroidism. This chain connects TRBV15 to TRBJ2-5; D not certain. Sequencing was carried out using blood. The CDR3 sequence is CATSRDVTQETQYF. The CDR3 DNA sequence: TGTGCCACCAGCAGAGATGTTACACAAGAGACCCAGTACTTC. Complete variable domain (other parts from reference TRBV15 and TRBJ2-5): DAMVIQNPRYQVTQFGKPVTLSCSQTLNHNVMYWYQQKSSQAPKLLFHYYDKDFNNEADTPDNFQSRRPNTSFCFLDIRSPGLGDTAMYLCATSRDVTQETQYFGPGTRLLVL.